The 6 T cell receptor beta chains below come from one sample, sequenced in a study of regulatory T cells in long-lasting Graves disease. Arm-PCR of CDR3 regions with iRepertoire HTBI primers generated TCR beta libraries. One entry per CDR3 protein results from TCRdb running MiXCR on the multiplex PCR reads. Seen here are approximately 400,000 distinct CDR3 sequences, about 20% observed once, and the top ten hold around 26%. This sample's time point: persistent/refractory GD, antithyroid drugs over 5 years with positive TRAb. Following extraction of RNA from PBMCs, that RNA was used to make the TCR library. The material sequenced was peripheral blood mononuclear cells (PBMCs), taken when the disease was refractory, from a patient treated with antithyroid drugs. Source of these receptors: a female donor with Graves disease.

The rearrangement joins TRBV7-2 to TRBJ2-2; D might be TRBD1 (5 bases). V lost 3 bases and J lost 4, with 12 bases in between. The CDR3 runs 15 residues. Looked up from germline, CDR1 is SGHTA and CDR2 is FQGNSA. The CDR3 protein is CASSFRRVSTGELFF. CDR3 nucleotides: TGTGCCAGCAGCTTCCGCAGGGTCTCCACCGGGGAGCTGTTTTTT.

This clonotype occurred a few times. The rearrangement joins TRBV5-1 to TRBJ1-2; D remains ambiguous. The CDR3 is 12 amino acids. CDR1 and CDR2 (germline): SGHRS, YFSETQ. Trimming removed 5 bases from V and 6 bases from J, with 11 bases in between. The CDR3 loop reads CASSSNLDGYTF. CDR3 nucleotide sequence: TGCGCCAGCAGTAGCAACCTGGATGGCTACACCTTC.

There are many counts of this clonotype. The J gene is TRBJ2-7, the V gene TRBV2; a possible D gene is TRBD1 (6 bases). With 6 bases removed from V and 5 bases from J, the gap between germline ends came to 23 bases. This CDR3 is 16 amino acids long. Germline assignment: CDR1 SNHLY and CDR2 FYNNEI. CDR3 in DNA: TGTGCCAGCAGGGACAGAGGTCAGCGCTCAGGCAACGAGCAGTACTTC. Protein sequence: CASRDRGQRSGNEQYF.

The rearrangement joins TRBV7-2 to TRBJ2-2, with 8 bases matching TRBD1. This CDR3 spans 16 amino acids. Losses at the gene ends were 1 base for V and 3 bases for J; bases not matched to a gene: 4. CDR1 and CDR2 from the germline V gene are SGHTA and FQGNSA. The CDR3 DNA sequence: TGTGCCAGCAGCTTAGTGTCAGGGGGCTACACCGGGGAGCTGTTTTTT. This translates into CASSLVSGGYTGELFF.

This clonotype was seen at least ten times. The CDR3 coding sequence is TGTGCCAGCAGCTTGTTTCAAGGATATCAGCCCCAGCATTTT. This sequence encodes CASSLFQGYQPQHF. The chain joins TRBV5-6 to TRBJ1-5, with D uncertain. CDR1 is SGHDT and CDR2 is YYEEEE in the germline V gene. This CDR3 has 14 residues. V was cut by 1 base and J by 5 bases, with 10 bases left in between.

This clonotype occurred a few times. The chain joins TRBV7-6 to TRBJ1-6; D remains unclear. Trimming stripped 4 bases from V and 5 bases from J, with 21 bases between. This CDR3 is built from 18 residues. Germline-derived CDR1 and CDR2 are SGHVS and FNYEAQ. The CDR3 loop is CASSSLGIGDAHNSPLHF. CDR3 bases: TGTGCCAGCAGCTCGCTGGGAATTGGTGACGCGCATAATTCACCCCTCCACTTT.